This TCR beta chain was documented in a study of T cells expressing NK-cell markers. TCRdb reprocessed the 5' RACE reads, keeping one entry per CDR3 protein, no DNA. Reported are more than 400,000 distinct CDR3 sequences; the ten largest clones contain 7.3%. The CDR3 sequence is 18 residues long. Material: blood T cells: a sorted CD56 or NKG2C T cell subset, CD4+ or CD8+ T cells, or bulk PBMC T cells (not recorded which). This sequence joins TRBV12-3 or TRBV12-4 and TRBJ2-2; TCRdb lists TRBD2, though no DNA is available to test this call. The receptor's source is a woman between 18 and 70 years old in good health. The CDR3 sequence is CASPPMAAGIANTGELFF.